These 23 T cell receptor beta chains were sequenced from one sample in a study of cytomegalovirus exposure and HLA in healthy donors. In the PCR, 60 Vbeta and 13 Jbeta primers were used. Clones were sequenced by immunoSEQ multiplex PCR, and TCRdb holds only the in-frame ones, with some missing. Among over 150,000 clones listed, more than 60% were seen once. Sequenced sample: PBMCs. All receptors derive from a woman aged 55 to 70 in good health and CMV-seropositive.

The rearrangement uses TRBV30 and TRBJ1-1; 9 positions agree with TRBD1. The CDR3 loop spans 13 amino acids. The V segment lost 8 bases and the J segment 5 bases; nucleotides outside the gene matches: 9. The germline V gene has CDR1 GTSNPN and CDR2 SVGIG (reference sequence). CDR3 in amino acids: CAGKQGAGTEAFF. CDR3 DNA sequence: TGTGCCGGGAAACAGGGGGCAGGAACTGAAGCTTTCTTT. Drawing the rest from reference TRBV30 and TRBJ1-1, the complete variable domain is SQTIHQWPATLVQPVGSPLSLECTVEGTSNPNLYWYRQAAGRGLQLLFYSVGIGQISSEVPQNLSASRPQDRQFILSSKKLLLSDSGFYLCAGKQGAGTEAFFGQGTRLTVV.

The chain links TRBV7-2 to TRBJ2-1; 13 nucleotides agree with TRBD2. With V trimmed by 7 bases and J by 2 bases, 5 bases remained unmatched. The CDR3 contains 16 residues. CDR1 and CDR2 (germline): SGHTA, FQGNSA. The CDR3 sequence is CASTSTSGGAYNEQFF. In DNA form, the CDR3 reads TGTGCCAGCACCTCAACTAGCGGGGGGGCCTACAATGAGCAGTTCTTC.

To note about this clone: Other DNA sequences in this specimen translate into the identical CDR3. The chain couples TRBV18 to TRBJ2-1; 15 bases line up with TRBD2. Losses at the gene ends were 5 bases for V and 8 bases for J; bases not matched to a gene: 1. CDR1 is KGHSH, CDR2 LQKENI, per germline. CDR3 length equals 14 residues. As DNA, the CDR3 is TGTGCCAGCTCAGGACTAGCGGGAGGGGATGAGCAGTTCTTC. Translation gives CASSGLAGGDEQFF.

The table lists this clone with a few counts. V usage is TRBV10-3 and J usage is TRBJ2-2; possible D gene TRBD1, 5 bases. CDR3 size: 19 residues. Trimming removed 3 bases from V and 6 bases from J, with 26 bases in between. Germline V gene sequence: CDR1 ENHRY, CDR2 SYGVKD. The DNA for the CDR3 is TGTGCCATCAGTGATCTCAGGCAGCTTAGGGGCGCTAGGGCCGGGGAGCTGTTTTTT. Translation: CAISDLRQLRGARAGELFF.

The chain carries TRBV19 and TRBJ2-1, with 9 nucleotides matching TRBD2. The CDR3 runs to 16 residues. V shed 11 bases, J shed 1 base, and the junction held 12 bases outside the gene matches. CDR1 and CDR2 from the germline V gene are LNHDA and SQIVND (reference sequence). This CDR3 is CASLGGSGGSYNEQFF. DNA of the CDR3: TGTGCCTCACTTGGTGGGAGCGGGGGGTCCTACAATGAGCAGTTCTTC.

This chain uses TRBV28 with TRBJ2-7; perhaps TRBD1 as D (6 bases). The germline CDR1 and CDR2 sequences are MDHEN and SYDVKM. Trimming removed 4 bases at V and 2 bases at J, with 15 bases between. The CDR3 spans 15 residues. CDR3 sequence reads: CASSSSDRSPYEQYF. The CDR3 DNA sequence: TGTGCCAGCAGTTCGTCGGACAGATCTCCCTACGAGCAGTACTTC.

The chain is built from TRBV5-1 and TRBJ1-6; tentatively, D is TRBD1 (6 bases). Trimming removed 2 bases at V and 2 bases at J, with 11 bases between. The CDR3 sequence is 16 residues long. Germline CDR1 is SGHRS and CDR2 is YFSETQ. The chain's CDR3 is CASSFKRGTYNSPLHF. CDR3 nucleotide sequence: TGCGCCAGCAGCTTTAAAAGGGGGACCTATAATTCACCCCTCCACTTT.

This chain uses TRBV29-1 with TRBJ1-5; D remains ambiguous. This CDR3 region has 13 residues. V lost 4 bases and J 7 bases, leaving 14 bases between the germline ends. CDR1 SQVTM and CDR2 ANQGSEA come from the germline V gene. The CDR3 nucleotides read TGCAGCGTTGCAATGCAGTCGGGGCAGCCCCAGCATTTT. This sequence encodes CSVAMQSGQPQHF. Full variable domain (rest looked up from reference TRBV29-1 and TRBJ1-5): SAVISQKPSRDICQRGTSLTIQCQVDSQVTMMFWYRQQPGQSLTLIATANQGSEATYESGFVIDKFPISRPNLTFSTLTVSNMSPEDSSIYLCSVAMQSGQPQHFGDGTRLSIL.

This chain links TRBV7-3 with TRBJ2-1; D remains ambiguous. V was clipped by 6 bases and J by 0 bases, with 3 bases between them. The CDR3 is 12 residues long. CDR1 SGHTA and CDR2 FQGTGA come from the germline V gene. CDR3 nucleotide sequence: TGTGCCAGCAGTTACTCCTACAATGAGCAGTTCTTC. The encoded protein is CASSYSYNEQFF.

This clone was counted only a few times. This CDR3 is CASSIVGATNEKLFF. The CDR3 DNA is TGTGCCAGTAGTATAGTGGGGGCCACTAATGAAAAACTGTTTTTT. V usage is TRBV19 and J usage is TRBJ1-4, with TRBD1 as a possible D gene (6 bases). CDR1 and CDR2 (germline): LNHDA, SQIVND (reference sequence). With 1 base removed from V and 2 bases from J, the gap between germline ends came to 8 bases. This CDR3 spans 15 amino acids.

In this sample, this clone turned up once. The rearrangement joins TRBV10-3 to TRBJ2-7; the D is unclear. The CDR3 has 11 residues. Between the trimmed V and J ends, which lost 4 bases and 3 bases, there was a span of 4 bases. The germline V gene encodes CDR1 ENHRY and CDR2 SYGVKD. The DNA for the CDR3 is TGTGCCATCAGTGGGAGCTACGAGCAGTACTTC. This encodes CAISGSYEQYF.

This clone was seen just once. The chain joins TRBV28 to TRBJ1-2; 7 bases fit TRBD1. V gave up 2 bases and J gave up 3 bases; unmatched junction bases: 6. Germline V lookup: CDR1 MDHEN, CDR2 SYDVKM. CDR3 size: 15 residues. CDR3 residues: CASSLRTGAHYGYTF. The CDR3 DNA sequence: TGTGCCAGCAGTTTAAGGACAGGAGCTCACTATGGCTACACCTTC.

The table lists this clone with a few counts. This rearrangement joins TRBV5-6 to TRBJ1-3; no clear D. This CDR3 comprises 12 residues. The germline V and J ends were trimmed by 7 bases and 4 bases, with 9 bases remaining between them. Germline CDR1 and CDR2: SGHDT and YYEEEE. CDR3 DNA sequence: TGTGCCAGCCGATCCCGGGGAAACACCATATATTTT. Translating it yields CASRSRGNTIYF. Full variable domain (outside the CDR3, taken from reference TRBV5-6 and TRBJ1-3): DAGVTQSPTHLIKTRGQQVTLRCSPKSGHDTVSWYQQALGQGPQFIFQYYEEEERQRGNFPDRFSGHQFPNYSSELNVNALLLGDSALYLCASRSRGNTIYFGEGSWLTVV.

The V gene is TRBV5-1, the J gene TRBJ2-3; perhaps TRBD2 as D (7 bases). The CDR3 length is 15 residues. The ends were cut back, 1 base at V and 4 bases at J, with 13 bases in the middle. Germline V CDR1 and CDR2: SGHRS, YFSETQ. The CDR3 DNA reads TGCGCCAGCAGCTTGCGGGGGGCAGAGGCAGATACGCAGTATTTT. This codes for CASSLRGAEADTQYF.

The V gene is TRBV7-9, the J gene TRBJ2-7; weak D call: TRBD1 (6 bases). The CDR3 totals 12 residues. V lost 3 bases and J lost 4, with 7 bases in between. Germline V gives CDR1 SEHNR, CDR2 FQNEAQ (reference sequence). CDR3 sequence: CASSLQGYEQYF. CDR3 nucleotides: TGTGCCAGCAGCTTGCAGGGGTACGAGCAGTACTTC.

This chain links TRBV5-4 with TRBJ2-5, with 10 bases matching TRBD1. Germline V gene lookup returns CDR1 SGHNT and CDR2 YYREEE (reference sequence). This CDR3 has 15 amino acids. The ends lost 4 bases at V and 5 bases at J; junction bases unmatched: 8. CDR3 sequence: CASSTRQGAWETQYF. The CDR3 DNA reads as TGTGCCAGCAGCACGAGACAGGGGGCGTGGGAGACCCAGTACTTC.

The chain joins TRBV23-1 to TRBJ2-7; 7 bases match TRBD1. TRBV23-1 is known as an ORF, though its function is uncertain. The junction had 18 bases not matched to a gene; V was cut back by 0 bases and J by 4 bases. The CDR3 has 19 residues. The CDR3 loop reads CASSQSKVCRGTANYEQYF. CDR3 DNA sequence: TGCGCCAGCAGTCAATCAAAAGTGTGTAGAGGGACAGCCAATTACGAGCAGTACTTC.

The gene calls are TRBV18 and TRBJ1-1; 10 bases fit TRBD1. Germline CDR1 is KGHSH and CDR2 is LQKENI. The CDR3 is made up of 18 amino acids. V shed 5 bases, J shed 0 bases, and the junction held 12 bases outside the gene matches. CDR3: CASSSNAGQGTLNTEAFF. The DNA for the CDR3 is TGTGCCAGCTCATCCAATGCGGGACAGGGGACCTTGAACACTGAAGCTTTCTTT.

The chain couples TRBV5-1 to TRBJ2-7; TRBD2 matches at 15 bases. The CDR3 runs 18 residues. The germline gives CDR1 SGHRS, CDR2 YFSETQ. V gave up 3 bases and J gave up 6 bases; unmatched junction bases: 13. CDR3 loop: CASSWGPGLAGGGSEQYF. The CDR3 DNA sequence: TGCGCCAGCAGCTGGGGGCCGGGACTAGCGGGAGGTGGCTCCGAGCAGTACTTC.

The rearrangement uses TRBV7-2 and TRBJ1-6, with D tentatively TRBD1 (5 bases). Trimming pared 1 base from V and 11 bases from J, leaving 9 bases between. Looked up from germline, CDR1 is SGHTA and CDR2 is FQGNSA. The CDR3 covers 13 residues. CDR3 sequence (DNA): TGTGCCAGCAGCTTAGAGCAGGGTGCACCCCTCCACTTT. As protein: CASSLEQGAPLHF.

This chain joins TRBV5-1 and TRBJ2-4; possibly TRBD1 for D (6 bases). The CDR3 has 16 residues. V was trimmed by 1 base and J by 2 bases, leaving 13 bases between them. Germline loops: CDR1 SGHRS, CDR2 YFSETQ. CDR3 nucleotides: TGCGCCAGCAGCTTGCAGGTGGGGGCTTCCAAAAACATTCAGTACTTC. Translation: CASSLQVGASKNIQYF. Together with reference TRBV5-1 and TRBJ2-4, the CDR3 gives the full variable domain: KAGVTQTPRYLIKTRGQQVTLSCSPISGHRSVSWYQQTPGQGLQFLFEYFSETQRNKGNFPGRFSGRQFSNSRSEMNVSTLELGDSALYLCASSLQVGASKNIQYFGAGTRLSVL.

The chain links TRBV5-1 to TRBJ2-7; 7 bases match TRBD2. V lost 0 bases, J lost 3 bases, and 6 bases stayed unmatched. CDR3 size: 15 residues. Germline-derived CDR1 and CDR2 are SGHRS and YFSETQ. In DNA, the CDR3 is TGCGCCAGCAGCTTGGGTCTTAGCGGGCACTACGAGCAGTACTTC. Its translation: CASSLGLSGHYEQYF.

The chain employs TRBV27 and TRBJ2-3; D is undetermined. CDR1 is MNHEY and CDR2 is SMNVEV in the germline V gene (reference sequence). Deletions cut 6 bases from V and 2 bases from J, with 3 bases between. CDR3 length: 11 residues. The DNA of the CDR3 is TGTGCCAGCAGAGCCACAGATACGCAGTATTTT. Amino acids: CASRATDTQYF.